Given below is one T cell receptor (beta chain) in context. With the read ending 3 residues before the CDR3 end, the germline J gene is used to fill in that end. The data derive from a study of T cells in women clearing cervical HPV infection. immunoSEQ multiplex PCR used an average of about 1.3 ug genomic DNA. The repertoire was sequenced with immunoSEQ multiplex PCR; TCRdb's copy has only in-frame clones and lacks some. The sample totals about 35,000 clones. This CDR3 spans 15 amino acids. The germline CDR1 and CDR2 sequences are MNHEY and SVGEGT. With 6 bases clipped from V and 1 base from J, the junction kept 6 bases outside the gene matches.

J is TRBJ1-2 and V is TRBV6-2 or TRBV6-3; TRBD1 matches 9 bases. The clonotype originates from a woman aged 18 to 75 with a cervical HPV16 infection that either progressed to CIN3+ or cleared (not recorded which). Material: blood buffy coat. The sequenced CDR3 bases are TGTGCCAGCAGGGGACAGGGAGGGTTTAACTATGGC. Amino acids: CASRGQGGFNYG. The CDR3 in its entirety is CASRGQGGFNYGYTF.